Below, 23 T cell receptor beta chains from the same sample are listed, as sequenced in a study of PD-1 blockade in classical Hodgkin lymphoma. Time point specified: cycle 4 day 1 (C4D1), after less than 7 weeks of nivolumab. Every patient experienced relapse after autologous stem cell transplantation, and brentuximab vedotin exposure varied. Some clones are missing from TCRdb's copy, which holds only in-frame ones; the method was immunoSEQ multiplex PCR. The sample has tens of thousands of clones, approximately 80% seen once; the top ten hold around 20%. Sequences were derived from peripheral blood mononuclear cells (PBMCs), sampled before the fourth cycle of nivolumab. The receptors derive from a human donor with classical Hodgkin lymphoma.

This chain joins TRBV21-1 and TRBJ1-5; the table assigns TRBD1, which was not confirmed against the DNA. TRBV21-1 is a known pseudogene. This CDR3 is 17 amino acids long. DNA of the CDR3: TGTGCCAGCAGAACCCACGGGGAAGGGGGCGGCAATCAGCCCCAGCATTTT. This codes for CASRTHGEGGGNQPQHF.

This sequence joins TRBV7-3 and TRBJ2-2; 8 bases agree with TRBD2. The CDR3 covers 15 residues. The V gene end was trimmed by 4 bases and the J gene end by 6 bases; junction bases not matched to a gene: 7. Germline CDR1 reads SGHTA; CDR2 reads FQGTGA. DNA for the CDR3: TGTGCCAGCAGCTCCGCAGCGGGGGAGGCCGGGGAGCTGTTTTTT. This codes for CASSSAAGEAGELFF.

The chain links TRBV15 to TRBJ2-1; D possibly matches TRBD1 or TRBD2 (5 bases each). The CDR3 sequence is 16 residues long. V lost 3 bases to trimming and J lost 4 bases, with 16 bases between them. Germline V lookup: CDR1 LNHNV, CDR2 YYDKDF (reference sequence). This chain's CDR3 is CATSSSGTDLYNEQFF. DNA of the CDR3: TGTGCCACCAGCAGCTCCGGGACCGATTTATACAATGAGCAGTTCTTC.

The chain combines TRBV28 with TRBJ1-6; D perhaps matches TRBD1 (6 bases). V was clipped by 6 bases and J by 5 bases, with 20 bases between them. CDR3 length: 17 residues. CDR1 is MDHEN, CDR2 SYDVKM, per germline. The CDR3 DNA is TGTGCCAGCAGCTTGGGGGGGCCCCCTGGTGATAATTCACCCCTCCACTTT. Protein product: CASSLGGPPGDNSPLHF.

This clone was seen just once. This chain joins TRBV7-8 and TRBJ1-1; D perhaps matches TRBD1 (6 bases). Trimming pared 5 bases from V and 6 bases from J, leaving 13 bases between. The germline V gene encodes CDR1 SGHVS and CDR2 FQNEAQ. This CDR3 spans 13 amino acids. Written as DNA, the CDR3 is TGTGCCAGCAGCACCCAACAGGGCCCTGAAGCTTTCTTT. Amino acids: CASSTQQGPEAFF.

Here the CDR3 DNA reads TGTGCCACCAGCAGTCGCCCGAAGGGGGTCAACACTGAAGCTTTCTTT. Translated: CATSSRPKGVNTEAFF. The gene calls are TRBV15 and TRBJ1-1; TRBD1 might be the D (6 bases). The ends were cut back, 3 bases at V and 2 bases at J, with 16 bases in the middle. The CDR3 totals 16 residues. CDR1 and CDR2 from the germline V gene are LNHNV and YYDKDF (reference sequence). The entire variable domain, with the rest obtained from reference TRBV15 and TRBJ1-1, is as follows: DAMVIQNPRYQVTQFGKPVTLSCSQTLNHNVMYWYQQKSSQAPKLLFHYYDKDFNNEADTPDNFQSRRPNTSFCFLDIRSPGLGDTAMYLCATSSRPKGVNTEAFFGQGTRLTVV.

The chain combines TRBV6-4 with TRBJ2-1, with TRBD1 identical over 8 bases. V shed 8 bases, J shed 6 bases, and the junction held 6 bases outside the gene matches. This CDR3 region has 13 residues. Germline lookup yields CDR1 MRHNA and CDR2 SNTAGT. CDR3 sequence (DNA): TGTGCCAGCCCGAGGACAGGGCCCAATGAGCAGTTCTTC. Its translation is CASPRTGPNEQFF.

The V gene is TRBV6-5, the J gene TRBJ1-6; D is uncertain. V was cut by 5 bases and J by 4 bases, with 12 bases left in between. There are 15 residues in the CDR3. CDR1 MNHEY and CDR2 SVGAGI come from the germline V gene. CDR3 sequence: CASSRSVKYNSPLHF. The CDR3 bases are TGTGCCAGCAGTCGATCGGTGAAGTATAATTCACCCCTCCACTTT.

Notes on this clone: Other DNA sequences of this sample code for an identical CDR3. Here the CDR3 reads CASSYSRGGADGYTF. CDR3 in DNA: TGTGCCAGCAGTTACTCGAGGGGGGGCGCGGATGGCTACACCTTC. The V gene is TRBV6-5, the J gene TRBJ1-2, with a tentative D call TRBD1 (6 bases). V was shortened by 0 bases and J by 6 bases, with 14 bases between the two germline ends. Germline V lookup: CDR1 MNHEY, CDR2 SVGAGI. CDR3 length: 15 amino acids.

The V call is TRBV14, the J call TRBJ1-2, with 7 bases that match TRBD1. Trimming cost V 4 bases and J 7 bases; bases outside gene matches: 9. The germline CDR1 and CDR2 sequences are SGHDN and FVKESK. The CDR3 runs 14 residues. The CDR3 nucleotides are TGTGCCAGCAGCCGATTGGAGACAGGGTTTGGCTACACCTTC. Translation: CASSRLETGFGYTF. The complete variable domain, with remaining parts taken from reference TRBV14 and TRBJ1-2, reads EAGVTQFPSHSVIEKGQTVTLRCDPISGHDNLYWYRRVMGKEIKFLLHFVKESKQDESGMPNNRFLAERTGGTYSTLKVQPAELEDSGVYFCASSRLETGFGYTFGSGTRLTVV.

The chain recombines TRBV5-1 with TRBJ2-3; D is possibly TRBD2 (8 bases). Germline V gene sequence: CDR1 SGHRS, CDR2 YFSETQ. This CDR3 contains 16 residues. Trimming removed 4 bases at V and 11 bases at J, with 26 bases between. As DNA, the CDR3 is TGCGCCAGCAGCAACGGGGGGGACAGCGGGACCCTGATGCAGTATTTT. This codes for CASSNGGDSGTLMQYF.

This clone was detected only a few times. V usage is TRBV5-3 and J usage is TRBJ2-3; TRBD1 matches at 11 bases. TRBV5-3 is treated as an ORF (open reading frame) with a function not yet certain. The CDR3 runs to 18 residues. V shed 4 bases and J 0 bases; nucleotides not matched to a gene: 10. The CDR3 reads CARSPADRGRGSTDTQYF. Written as DNA, the CDR3 is TGTGCCAGAAGCCCAGCGGACAGGGGGCGGGGGAGCACAGATACGCAGTATTTT.

V and J are TRBV6-1 and TRBJ2-3; 7 positions agree with TRBD1. Germline lookup yields CDR1 MNHNS and CDR2 SASEGT. The V gene end was trimmed by 4 bases and the J gene end by 2 bases; junction bases not matched to a gene: 6. The CDR3 runs 15 residues. CDR3 nucleotides: TGTGCCAGCAGTGCGGGACAGTTAGCCACAGATACGCAGTATTTT. Its translation is CASSAGQLATDTQYF.

The rearrangement links TRBV5-1 to TRBJ2-5, with D possibly being TRBD1 (5 bases). V was trimmed by 4 bases and J by 3 bases, leaving 19 bases between them. Germline V CDR1 and CDR2: SGHRS, YFSETQ. The length of the CDR3 is 16 residues. CDR3 residues: CASSLDPAGNEETQYF. The CDR3 DNA follows: TGCGCCAGCAGCCTGGACCCTGCAGGGAATGAAGAGACCCAGTACTTC. The full variable domain, completed using reference TRBV5-1 and TRBJ2-5, is KAGVTQTPRYLIKTRGQQVTLSCSPISGHRSVSWYQQTPGQGLQFLFEYFSETQRNKGNFPGRFSGRQFSNSRSEMNVSTLELGDSALYLCASSLDPAGNEETQYFGPGTRLLVL.

The chain carries TRBV19 and TRBJ2-1, with 16 bases identical to TRBD2. In germline, CDR1 is LNHDA, CDR2 SQIVND (reference sequence). Losses at the gene ends were 3 bases for V and 0 bases for J; bases not matched to a gene: 5. The CDR3 extends over 19 amino acids. As DNA, the CDR3 is TGTGCCAGTAGTATCTCCGGGACTAGCGGGGGGGCCTCCTACAATGAGCAGTTCTTC. Translated: CASSISGTSGGASYNEQFF.

The rearrangement uses TRBV7-6 and TRBJ1-1, with D uncertain. This CDR3 has 13 residues. Trimming removed 5 bases at V and 1 base at J, with 8 bases between. Germline loops: CDR1 SGHVS, CDR2 FNYEAQ. The CDR3 reads CASSPRQNTEAFF. CDR3 sequence (DNA): TGTGCCAGCAGCCCGCGACAGAACACTGAAGCTTTCTTT.

The sample holds a few counts of this clone. The rearrangement links TRBV11-2 to TRBJ2-1; 10 bases are a match to TRBD1. The V gene's germline CDR1 is SGHAT and CDR2 FQNNGV. The CDR3 consists of 15 residues. The junction had 6 bases not matched to a gene; V was cut back by 3 bases and J by 7 bases. CDR3 nucleotides: TGTGCCAGCAGCTTGACAGGGGGCTTTATGAATGAGCAGTTCTTC. It specifies CASSLTGGFMNEQFF.

The chain recombines TRBV7-8 with TRBJ1-4; D is perhaps TRBD1 (6 bases). Germline CDR1 and CDR2: SGHVS and FQNEAQ. Trimming shortened V by 5 bases and J by 1 base, and 17 bases separated the two germline ends. The CDR3 extends over 17 amino acids. Written as DNA, the CDR3 is TGTGCCAGCAGCCCTCGCGGAGGGGGGAGAACTAATGAAAAACTGTTTTTT. Translating it yields CASSPRGGGRTNEKLFF.

This clone was counted only a few times. The V call is TRBV29-1, the J call TRBJ1-5; D may be TRBD1 (5 bases). V lost 6 bases, J lost 1 base, and 10 bases lay in between. Germline V gene data show CDR1 as SQVTM and CDR2 as ANQGSEA. The CDR3 totals 13 residues. Here the CDR3 reads CSVRRGSNQPQHF. The CDR3 DNA follows: TGCAGCGTAAGGAGGGGAAGCAATCAGCCCCAGCATTTT.

CDR3 region: CASSPVGGDYEQYF. CDR3 nucleotide sequence: TGTGCCAGCAGCCCCGTGGGAGGGGACTACGAGCAGTACTTC. The chain employs TRBV5-6 and TRBJ2-5; 7 bases are shared with TRBD2. The J call may be in error: the DNA end matches TRBJ2-7 better. The CDR3 is made up of 14 amino acids. The germline gives CDR1 SGHDT, CDR2 YYEEEE.

The V and J genes are TRBV9 and TRBJ2-3; D ambiguous. CDR3 size: 15 residues. Germline CDR1 and CDR2: SGDLS and YYNGEE. Trimming cost V 0 bases and J 1 base, with 9 bases left between them. Written as DNA, the CDR3 is TGTGCCAGCAGCGTAGATGGGGTCGGCACAGATACGCAGTATTTT. Its protein product is CASSVDGVGTDTQYF.

This clone appeared a few times. CDR3 amino acids: CASSLTGRGQWETQYF. The CDR3 coding sequence is TGTGCCAGCAGCTTAACGGGCAGGGGGCAGTGGGAGACCCAGTACTTC. The V call is TRBV7-3, the J call TRBJ2-5, with 8 bases aligning to TRBD1. Germline loops: CDR1 SGHTA, CDR2 FQGTGA. This CDR3 is 16 amino acids long. V trimming: 0 bases; J trimming: 5 bases; junction bases outside the gene matches: 8. The whole variable domain, filled in from reference TRBV7-3 and TRBJ2-5, reads GAGVSQTPSNKVTEKGKYVELRCDPISGHTALYWYRQSLGQGPEFLIYFQGTGAADDSGLPNDRFFAVRPEGSVSTLKIQRTERGDSAVYLCASSLTGRGQWETQYFGPGTRLLVL.

This clone was observed once. The chain combines TRBV9 with TRBJ2-6; D perhaps matches TRBD1 (6 bases). Trimming pared 4 bases from V and 1 base from J, leaving 9 bases between. Germline loops: CDR1 SGDLS, CDR2 YYNGEE. CDR3 length: 15 amino acids. CDR3 DNA sequence: TGTGCCAGCAGCCCGGGACAATCTGGGGCCAACGTCCTGACTTTC. Encoded protein: CASSPGQSGANVLTF.